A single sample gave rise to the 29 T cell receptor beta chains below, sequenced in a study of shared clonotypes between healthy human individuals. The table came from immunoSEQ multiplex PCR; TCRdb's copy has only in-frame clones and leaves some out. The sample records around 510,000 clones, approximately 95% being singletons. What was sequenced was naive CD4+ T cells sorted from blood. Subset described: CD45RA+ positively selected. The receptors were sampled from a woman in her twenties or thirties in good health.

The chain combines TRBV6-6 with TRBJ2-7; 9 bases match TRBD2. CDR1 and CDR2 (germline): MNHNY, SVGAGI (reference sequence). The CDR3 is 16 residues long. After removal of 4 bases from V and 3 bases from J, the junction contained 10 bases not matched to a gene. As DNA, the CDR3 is TGTGCCAGCAGTTTTGATAAGCGGGAGGCCGGCTACGAGCAGTACTTC. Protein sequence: CASSFDKREAGYEQYF.

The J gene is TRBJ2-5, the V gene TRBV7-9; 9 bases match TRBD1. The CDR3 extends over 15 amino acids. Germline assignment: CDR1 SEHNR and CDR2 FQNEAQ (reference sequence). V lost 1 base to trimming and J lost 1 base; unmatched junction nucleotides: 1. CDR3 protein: CASSLGDRAQETQYF. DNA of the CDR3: TGTGCCAGCAGCTTAGGGGACAGGGCCCAAGAGACCCAGTACTTC.

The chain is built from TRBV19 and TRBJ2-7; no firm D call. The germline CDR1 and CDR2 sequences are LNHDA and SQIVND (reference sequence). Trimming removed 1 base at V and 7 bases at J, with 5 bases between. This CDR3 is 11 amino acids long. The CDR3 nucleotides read TGTGCCAGTAGTATAGGACCTGAGCAGTACTTC. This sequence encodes CASSIGPEQYF.

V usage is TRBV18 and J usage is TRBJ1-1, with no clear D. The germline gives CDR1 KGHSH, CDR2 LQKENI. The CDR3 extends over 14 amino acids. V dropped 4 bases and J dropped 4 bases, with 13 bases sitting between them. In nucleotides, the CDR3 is TGTGCCAGCTCACGGAACGCGAGGAGCACTGAAGCTTTCTTT. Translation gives CASSRNARSTEAFF. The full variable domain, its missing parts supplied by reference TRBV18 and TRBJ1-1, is NAGVMQNPRHLVRRRGQEARLRCSPMKGHSHVYWYRQLPEEGLKFMVYLQKENIIDESGMPKERFSAEFPKEGPSILRIQQVVRGDSAAYFCASSRNARSTEAFFGQGTRLTVV.

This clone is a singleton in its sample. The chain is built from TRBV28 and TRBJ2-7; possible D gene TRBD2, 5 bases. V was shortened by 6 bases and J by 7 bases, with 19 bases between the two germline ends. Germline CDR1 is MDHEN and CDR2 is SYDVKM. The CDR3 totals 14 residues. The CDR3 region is CASSPIRDHQEQYF. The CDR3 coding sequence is TGTGCCAGCAGCCCTATCCGGGATCACCAGGAGCAGTACTTC.

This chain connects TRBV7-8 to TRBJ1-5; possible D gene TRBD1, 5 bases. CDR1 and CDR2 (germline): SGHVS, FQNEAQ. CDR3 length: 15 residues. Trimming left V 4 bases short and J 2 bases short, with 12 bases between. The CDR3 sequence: CASSSIPQGNQPQHF. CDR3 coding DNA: TGTGCCAGCAGCTCTATACCACAGGGCAATCAGCCCCAGCATTTT.

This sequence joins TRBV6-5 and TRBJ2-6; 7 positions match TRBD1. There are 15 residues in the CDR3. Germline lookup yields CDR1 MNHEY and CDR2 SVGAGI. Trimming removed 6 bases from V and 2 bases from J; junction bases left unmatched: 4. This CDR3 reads CASRPDRAGANVLTF. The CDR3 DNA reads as TGTGCCAGCAGACCCGACAGGGCTGGGGCCAACGTCCTGACTTTC.

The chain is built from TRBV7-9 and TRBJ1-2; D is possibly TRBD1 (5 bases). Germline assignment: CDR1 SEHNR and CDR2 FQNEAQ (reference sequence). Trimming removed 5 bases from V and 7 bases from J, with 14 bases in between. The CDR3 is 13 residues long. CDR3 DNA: TGTGCCAGCAGCGGAATCCAGGGTCTTGGCTACACCTTC. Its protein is CASSGIQGLGYTF.

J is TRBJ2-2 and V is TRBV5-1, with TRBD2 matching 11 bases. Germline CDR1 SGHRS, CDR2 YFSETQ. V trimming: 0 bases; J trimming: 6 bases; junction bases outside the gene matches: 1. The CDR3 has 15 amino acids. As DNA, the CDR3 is TGCGCCAGCAGCTTGGCTAGCGGGAGGCCCGGGGAGCTGTTTTTT. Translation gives CASSLASGRPGELFF.

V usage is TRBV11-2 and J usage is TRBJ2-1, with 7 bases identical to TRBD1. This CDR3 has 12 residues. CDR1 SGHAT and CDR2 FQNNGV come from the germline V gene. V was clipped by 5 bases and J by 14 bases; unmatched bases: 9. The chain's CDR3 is CASSEDRVGKFF. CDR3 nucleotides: TGTGCCAGCAGCGAAGACAGGGTAGGAAAGTTCTTC.

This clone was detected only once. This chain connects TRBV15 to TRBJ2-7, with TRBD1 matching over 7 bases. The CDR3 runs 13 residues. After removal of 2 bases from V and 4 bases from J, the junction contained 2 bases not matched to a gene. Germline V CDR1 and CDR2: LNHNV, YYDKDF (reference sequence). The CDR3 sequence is CATSRRQGYEQYF. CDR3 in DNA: TGTGCCACCAGCAGAAGACAGGGATACGAGCAGTACTTC.

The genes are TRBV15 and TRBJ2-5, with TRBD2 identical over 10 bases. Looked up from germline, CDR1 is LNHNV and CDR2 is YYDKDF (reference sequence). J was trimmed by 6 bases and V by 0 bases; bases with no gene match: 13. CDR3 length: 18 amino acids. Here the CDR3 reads CATSRDKASGSRGKTQYF. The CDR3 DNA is TGTGCCACCAGCAGAGATAAGGCTAGCGGGAGTAGGGGAAAGACCCAGTACTTC.

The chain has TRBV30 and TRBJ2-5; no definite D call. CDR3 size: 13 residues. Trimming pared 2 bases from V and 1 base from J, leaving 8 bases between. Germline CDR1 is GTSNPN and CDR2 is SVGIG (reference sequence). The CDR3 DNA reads TGTGCCTGGAGTCCCCGTGCCCAAGAGACCCAGTACTTC. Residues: CAWSPRAQETQYF.

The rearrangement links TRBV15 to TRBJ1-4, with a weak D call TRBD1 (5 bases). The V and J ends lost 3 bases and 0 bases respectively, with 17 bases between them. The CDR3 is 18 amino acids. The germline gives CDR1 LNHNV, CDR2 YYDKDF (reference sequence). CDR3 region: CATSSRRAGIATNEKLFF. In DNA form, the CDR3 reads TGTGCCACCAGCAGTCGGAGGGCAGGGATAGCAACTAATGAAAAACTGTTTTTT.

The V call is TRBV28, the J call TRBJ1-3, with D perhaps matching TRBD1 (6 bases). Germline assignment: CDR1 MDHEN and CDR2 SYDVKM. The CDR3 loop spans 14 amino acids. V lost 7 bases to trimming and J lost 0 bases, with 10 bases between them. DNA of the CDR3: TGTGCCAGCACCACAGGGAGCTCTGGAAACACCATATATTTT. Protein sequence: CASTTGSSGNTIYF.

The CDR3 reads CASSQGRVSNQPQHF. Written as DNA, the CDR3 is TGTGCCAGCAGCCAAGGGAGGGTTAGCAATCAGCCCCAGCATTTT. The V and J genes are TRBV4-2 and TRBJ1-5; no clear D gene. The CDR3 runs to 15 residues. The V and J ends lost 1 base and 0 bases respectively, with 7 bases between them. Germline V gives CDR1 LGHNA, CDR2 YNFKEQ.

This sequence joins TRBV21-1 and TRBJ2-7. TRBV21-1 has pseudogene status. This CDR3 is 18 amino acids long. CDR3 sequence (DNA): TGTGCCAGCAGCAAAGGGCCTGCTCCACTGCCAAGAACCTACGAGCAGTACTTC. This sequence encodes CASSKGPAPLPRTYEQYF.

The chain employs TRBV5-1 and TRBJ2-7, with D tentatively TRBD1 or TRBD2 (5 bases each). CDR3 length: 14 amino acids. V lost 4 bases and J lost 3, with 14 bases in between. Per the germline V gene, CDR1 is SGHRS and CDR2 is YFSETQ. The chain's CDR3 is CASSPRDGDYEQYF. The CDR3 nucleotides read TGCGCCAGCAGCCCCCGGGACGGTGACTACGAGCAGTACTTC.

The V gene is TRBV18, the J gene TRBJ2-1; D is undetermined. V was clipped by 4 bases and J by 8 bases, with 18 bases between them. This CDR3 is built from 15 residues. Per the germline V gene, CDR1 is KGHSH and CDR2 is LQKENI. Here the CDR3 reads CASSLGWSLMDEQFF. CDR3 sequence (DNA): TGTGCCAGCTCACTGGGATGGAGCTTAATGGATGAGCAGTTCTTC. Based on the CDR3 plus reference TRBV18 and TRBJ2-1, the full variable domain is NAGVMQNPRHLVRRRGQEARLRCSPMKGHSHVYWYRQLPEEGLKFMVYLQKENIIDESGMPKERFSAEFPKEGPSILRIQQVVRGDSAAYFCASSLGWSLMDEQFFGPGTRLTVL.

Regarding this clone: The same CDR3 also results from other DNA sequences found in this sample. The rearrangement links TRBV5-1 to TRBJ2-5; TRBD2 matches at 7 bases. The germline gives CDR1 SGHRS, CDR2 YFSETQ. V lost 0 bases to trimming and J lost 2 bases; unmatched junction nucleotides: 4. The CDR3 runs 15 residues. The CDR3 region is CASSLVPSGQETQYF. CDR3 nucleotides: TGCGCCAGCAGCTTGGTTCCTAGCGGACAAGAGACCCAGTACTTC.

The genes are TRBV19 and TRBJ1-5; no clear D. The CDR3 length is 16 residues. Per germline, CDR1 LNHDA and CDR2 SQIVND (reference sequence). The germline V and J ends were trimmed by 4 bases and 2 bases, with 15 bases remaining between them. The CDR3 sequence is CASSTPPGGGNQPQHF. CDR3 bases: TGTGCCAGTAGTACCCCGCCGGGTGGCGGCAATCAGCCCCAGCATTTT.

CDR3 amino acids: CASTGRSGAGKKLFF. DNA for the CDR3: TGTGCCAGCACCGGAAGGTCGGGGGCGGGTAAAAAACTGTTTTTT. The chain carries TRBV2 and TRBJ1-4; perhaps TRBD1 as D (6 bases). This CDR3 comprises 15 residues. CDR1 is SNHLY, CDR2 FYNNEI, per germline. The V gene lost 7 bases and the J gene lost 9 bases, with 21 bases spanning the gap.

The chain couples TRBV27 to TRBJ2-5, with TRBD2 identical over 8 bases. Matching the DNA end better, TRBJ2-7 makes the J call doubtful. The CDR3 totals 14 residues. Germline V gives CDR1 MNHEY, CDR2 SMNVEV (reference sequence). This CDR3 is CASSYSGSSYEQYF. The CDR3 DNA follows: TGTGCCAGCAGCTACAGCGGGAGCTCCTACGAGCAGTACTTC.

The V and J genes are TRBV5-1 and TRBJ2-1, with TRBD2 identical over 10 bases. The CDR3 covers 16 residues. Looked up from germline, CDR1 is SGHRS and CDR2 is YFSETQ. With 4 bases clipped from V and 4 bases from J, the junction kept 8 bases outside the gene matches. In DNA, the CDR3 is TGCGCCAGCAGCCAGTCTAGCGGGAGAATGTACAATGAGCAGTTCTTC. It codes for CASSQSSGRMYNEQFF.

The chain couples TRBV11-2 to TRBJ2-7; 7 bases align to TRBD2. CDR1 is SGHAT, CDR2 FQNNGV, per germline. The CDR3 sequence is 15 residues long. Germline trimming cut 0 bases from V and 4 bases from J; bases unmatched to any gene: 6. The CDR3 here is CASSLDVPSGYEQYF. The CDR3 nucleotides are TGTGCCAGCAGCTTAGATGTCCCTAGCGGTTACGAGCAGTACTTC.

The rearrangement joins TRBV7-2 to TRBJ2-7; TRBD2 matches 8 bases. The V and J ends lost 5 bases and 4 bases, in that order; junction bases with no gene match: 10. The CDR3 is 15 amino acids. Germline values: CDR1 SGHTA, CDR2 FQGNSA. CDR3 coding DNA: TGTGCCAGCAGCCCTTCTAGCGGGCGGGGGTACGAGCAGTACTTC. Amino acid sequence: CASSPSSGRGYEQYF.

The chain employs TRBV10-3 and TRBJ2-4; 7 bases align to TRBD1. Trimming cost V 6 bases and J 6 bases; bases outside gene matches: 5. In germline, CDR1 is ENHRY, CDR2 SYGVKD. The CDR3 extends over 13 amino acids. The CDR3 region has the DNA TGTGCCATCAGCACAGGGGAAGGAAACATTCAGTACTTC. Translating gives CAISTGEGNIQYF.

The CDR3: CASLPGLAGFCNEQFF. CDR3 in DNA: TGTGCAAGTCTACCGGGACTAGCGGGATTTTGTAATGAGCAGTTCTTC. This sequence joins TRBV12-2 and TRBJ2-1; no DNA check was done on the table's D call, TRBD2. TRBV12-2 is noted as a pseudogene. This CDR3 is 16 amino acids long.

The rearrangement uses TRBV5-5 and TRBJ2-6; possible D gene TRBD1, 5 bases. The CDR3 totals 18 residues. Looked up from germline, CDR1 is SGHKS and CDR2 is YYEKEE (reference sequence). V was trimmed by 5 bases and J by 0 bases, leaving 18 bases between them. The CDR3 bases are TGTGCCAGCAGTCAATCCTCGTCAGGGCGCTCTGGGGCCAACGTCCTGACTTTC. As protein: CASSQSSSGRSGANVLTF.